The clone carrying this TCR beta chain was counted at least ten times. Antigen specificity is unknown. The CDR3 spans 15 residues. With 1 base removed from V and 2 bases from J, the gap between germline ends came to 12 bases. Preparation of the TCRbeta library used unique molecular identifiers. One entry per CDR3 protein, called by TCRdb with MiXCR from the PCR reads. Of more than 200,000 distinct CDR3 sequences listed, about 25% are singletons. The sample comes from a study of T-cell reconstitution after alpha-beta-depleted transplantation in children. Broader study findings: Certain patients had high TCRbeta diversity at day 60, and it came from recipient T cells and thymic progenitors that survived. Approximately two months post-transplant, alpha-beta T cells reportedly originated from several hundred expanded graft clones.

The rearrangement uses TRBV12-3 or TRBV12-4 and TRBJ2-7; perhaps TRBD1 as D (6 bases). This clonotype was obtained from a girl aged 2 to 10 with Fanconi anemia, due to receive a stem cell transplant. The sample in question was PBMCs, obtained before TCRalphabeta/CD19-depleted stem cell transplant. In DNA, the CDR3 is TGTGCCAGCAGTTTAGGCAGGGGCGTGACCTACGAGCAGTACTTC. It specifies CASSLGRGVTYEQYF.